The TCR beta chain described here comes from a study of cytomegalovirus exposure and HLA in healthy donors. PCR primers comprised 60 Vbeta and 13 Jbeta primers. Only in-frame clones appear in the TCRdb table, and some are missing; sequencing was by immunoSEQ multiplex PCR. Of around 160,000 clones in the sample, 70% to 75% were seen once. The CDR3 is 16 residues long. The germline V gene has CDR1 SGHDT and CDR2 YYEEEE. The J segment lost 6 bases and the V segment lost 0 bases, leaving 9 bases of the junction unmatched. Sequencing used PBMCs. The chain employs TRBV5-6 and TRBJ2-1; 7 nucleotides line up with TRBD1. This clonotype was sampled from a man younger than 35 in good health and CMV-seropositive. The CDR3 DNA sequence: TGTGCCAGCAGCTTGGTCTCGGCAGGGGGTGTCAATGAGCAGTTCTTC. Residues: CASSLVSAGGVNEQFF.